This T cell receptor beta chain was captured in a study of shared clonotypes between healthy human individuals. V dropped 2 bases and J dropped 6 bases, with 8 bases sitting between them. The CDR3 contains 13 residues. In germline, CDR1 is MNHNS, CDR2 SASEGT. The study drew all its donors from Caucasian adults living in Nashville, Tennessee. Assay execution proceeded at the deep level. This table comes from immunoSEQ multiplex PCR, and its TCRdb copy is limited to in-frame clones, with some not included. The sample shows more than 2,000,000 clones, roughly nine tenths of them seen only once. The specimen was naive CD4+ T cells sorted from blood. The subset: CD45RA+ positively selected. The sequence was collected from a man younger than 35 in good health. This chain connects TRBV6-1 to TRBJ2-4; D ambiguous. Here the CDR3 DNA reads TGTGCCAGCAGTGAATCGCCAGGAAACATTCAGTACTTC. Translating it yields CASSESPGNIQYF.